A selection of T cell receptor beta chains follows, all from one sample in a study of patients and donors after allogeneic stem cell transplantation. TCRdb redid the calling of the RT-PCR reads with MiXCR, one entry per CDR3 protein. This table has 400,000 to 500,000 distinct CDR3 sequences, roughly 17% appearing once. Sequenced material: blood, either unsorted or a sorted T cell fraction (not recorded which). The receptor set was obtained from a human donor who was either an allogeneic HSCT recipient or a stem cell or donor lymphocyte infusion donor (not recorded which). It is not recorded whose cells these are; they may come from a transplant donor. Each CDR3 is given with its conserved first and last residue.

j_call	v_call	cdr3_aa
TRBJ2-1	TRBV12-3/TRBV12-4	CASSLNLAVNEQFF
TRBJ2-1	TRBV9	CASSAPRTYNEQFF
TRBJ1-1	TRBV7-6	CASSSYPGENTEAFF
TRBJ1-1	TRBV11-3	CASSPGDNPEAFF
TRBJ2-7	TRBV2	CASMGTSGSIYEQYF
TRBJ2-7	TRBV12-3/TRBV12-4	CASSPPPGRGSYEQYF
TRBJ2-5	TRBV12-3/TRBV12-4	CASSRWGQGGETQYF
TRBJ2-1	TRBV12-5	CASGSGLASKQFF
TRBJ2-7	TRBV10-3	CAITRGQGGIHEQYF
TRBJ2-7	TRBV18	CASSPKGGTGTSEQYF
TRBJ1-2	TRBV11-2	CASSPTVSLGTF
TRBJ2-2	TRBV4-3	CASSPFLGGGRTGELFF
TRBJ2-3	TRBV12-3/TRBV12-4	CASSRGLAGVTDTQYF
TRBJ2-5	TRBV5-1	CASSWTTRARGGETQYF
TRBJ2-2	TRBV5-1	CASSLAATGELFF
TRBJ2-5	TRBV6-6	CASRGSFQETQYF
TRBJ2-4	TRBV27	CASHSLRDGKNIQYF
TRBJ2-2	TRBV6-2/TRBV6-3	CASSYSTHVGDTGELFF
TRBJ2-1	TRBV19	CASSRGLAGANEQFF
TRBJ2-1	TRBV6-5	CASSYSGQGYNEQFF
TRBJ2-2	TRBV2	CASSGEVAGELFF
TRBJ1-2	TRBV12-3/TRBV12-4	CASSGGRHYGYTF
TRBJ2-7	TRBV3-1	CASSQLLGASSYEQYF
TRBJ2-6	TRBV9	CASSGGTGLASSGANVLTF
TRBJ1-1	TRBV20-1	CSARDWGFTEAFF
TRBJ2-5	TRBV5-1	CASSWSGENSETQYF
TRBJ2-7	TRBV7-9	CASSGPGLAKNSYEQYF
TRBJ1-1	TRBV28	CASSSWTGSTEAFF
TRBJ2-1	TRBV7-6	CASSHTPGEQFF
TRBJ1-2	TRBV14	CASSQIWADGYTF
TRBJ1-1	TRBV29-1	CSVAAGEVTEAFF
TRBJ1-2	TRBV18	CASSHSTGTNYGYTF
TRBJ2-3	TRBV11-3	CASSPQRPSGPDTQYF
TRBJ2-7	TRBV2	CASKFSPYEQYF
TRBJ2-2	TRBV7-8	CASSLELVAGELFF
TRBJ1-5	TRBV6-2/TRBV6-3	CASSYRQGGQPQHF
TRBJ1-4	TRBV15	CATSSMTGDEKLFF
TRBJ2-6	TRBV7-8	CASSMVNSGANVLTF
TRBJ2-3	TRBV7-9	CASSPIAAGQHTQYF
TRBJ2-2	TRBV9	CASSVRGDPNTGELFF
TRBJ1-2	TRBV15	CATSRGATRPFGYTF
TRBJ1-4	TRBV20-1	CSARAGEGTNEKLFF
TRBJ2-1	TRBV7-2	CASSLSGTQPGEQFF
TRBJ2-6	TRBV2	CASRKAGGTGANVLTF
TRBJ2-7	TRBV10-3	CAKGQGDYEQYF
TRBJ2-2	TRBV5-1	CASSMGTSGNTGELFF
TRBJ2-7	TRBV7-9	CASSATGTSGIEQCF
TRBJ2-7	TRBV6-1	CASSTRGQGAYEQYF
TRBJ2-3	TRBV7-3	CASSLILRATDTQYF
TRBJ2-7	TRBV18	CASSPLRELEQYF
TRBJ2-1	TRBV12-3/TRBV12-4	CASSLLAGGSYNEQFF
TRBJ1-3	TRBV29-1	CSVGPRGGNTIYF
TRBJ2-2	TRBV29-1	CSVELSGTGELFF
TRBJ2-2	TRBV6-5	CASSYGTGELFF
TRBJ2-7	TRBV5-1	CASSWGTRDSYEQYF
TRBJ1-5	TRBV6-4	CASRDRGQGMGNQPQHF